This T cell receptor beta chain was retrieved from a study of technical replicates of blood from a handful of donors. TCRdb keeps only in-frame clones here, not all; method: immunoSEQ multiplex PCR. Of about 94,000 clones listed, nearly 97% are singletons. CDR3 length: 14 amino acids. With 6 bases clipped from V and 8 bases from J, the junction kept 10 bases outside the gene matches. Per germline, CDR1 MNHEY and CDR2 SVGAGI. J is TRBJ1-2 and V is TRBV6-5, with TRBD1 matching 9 bases. Sequenced sample: T cells isolated from PBMCs. This TCR was sampled from a human donor in good health. DNA of the CDR3: TGTGCCAGCAGCTCGTCACAGGGGGCTTCGGGCTACACCTTC. It translates to CASSSSQGASGYTF.